This entry lists 24 T cell receptor beta chains sequenced from one sample in a study of blood T cell repertoires in COVID-19 (dated by TCRdb to about 2020). Receptor amplification or capture employed the immunoSEQ multiplex PCR assay. Drawn from immuneACCESS, this table holds only the in-frame rearrangements with V and J called that TCRdb kept. Clones are partly lost; checked studies trace under half to an unresolved V gene and leave the rest unexplained. Across this sample there are roughly 190,000 clones, with around four fifths seen only once. In total, the top ten clones hold around 11% of the sample. The material sequenced was PBMCs or T cells enriched from blood (not recorded which). These receptors originate from a man aged 40-49 years who had recovered from COVID-19.

The chain uses TRBV7-2 and TRBJ2-4; 7 positions agree with TRBD2. The V gene's germline CDR1 is SGHTA and CDR2 FQGNSA. V trimming: 1 base; J trimming: 6 bases; junction bases outside the gene matches: 3. This CDR3 comprises 14 residues. The CDR3 spells CASSLGGRRNIQYF. The CDR3 DNA follows: TGTGCCAGCAGCTTAGGCGGGAGAAGAAACATTCAGTACTTC.

The V call is TRBV21-1, the J call TRBJ2-7; the D call TRBD1 from the table was never checked on the DNA. TRBV21-1 constitutes a pseudogene. The CDR3 extends over 19 amino acids. CDR3 sequence: CASSKAEQGVKLAREEQYV. In DNA, the CDR3 is TGTGCCAGCAGCAAAGCGGAACAGGGGGTAAAACTAGCCCGAGAGGAGCAGTACGTC.

The chain employs TRBV28 and TRBJ2-3, with TRBD2 matching 10 bases. The J segment lost 3 bases and the V segment lost 6 bases, leaving 3 bases of the junction unmatched. The CDR3 covers 14 residues. Germline assignment: CDR1 MDHEN and CDR2 SYDVKM. CDR3 region: CASRPAGGTDTQYF. The CDR3 DNA is TGTGCCAGCAGGCCAGCGGGAGGGACAGATACGCAGTATTTT.

The chain combines TRBV6-4 with TRBJ2-1; TRBD2 agrees at 7 bases. CDR3 size: 13 residues. CDR1 and CDR2 from the germline V gene are MRHNA and SNTAGT. V trimming: 3 bases; J trimming: 7 bases; junction bases outside the gene matches: 3. The CDR3 protein is CASSERERNEQFF. DNA for the CDR3: TGTGCCAGCAGTGAGCGGGAGAGGAATGAGCAGTTCTTC.

The table lists this clone with a count of one. The rearrangement joins TRBV7-2 to TRBJ2-1, with TRBD1 matching over 7 bases. The CDR3 has 14 residues. The trim removed 8 bases at V and 4 bases at J, leaving 8 bases unmatched. Per germline, CDR1 SGHTA and CDR2 FQGNSA. The CDR3 reads CASLETGMYNEQFF. The CDR3 DNA reads as TGTGCCAGCCTTGAGACAGGGATGTACAATGAGCAGTTCTTC.

This clone was seen just once. This chain links TRBV2 with TRBJ2-1, with 7 bases identical to TRBD1. The CDR3 has 17 residues. Germline V gene lookup returns CDR1 SNHLY and CDR2 FYNNEI. V trimming: 2 bases; J trimming: 1 base; junction bases outside the gene matches: 8. The CDR3 DNA reads TGTGCCAGCAGTGAAAGGGGAACAGGGGCATCCTACAATGAGCAGTTCTTC. Translating it yields CASSERGTGASYNEQFF.

The CDR3 loop is CASSQTGGRNTIYF. CDR3 nucleotide sequence: TGTGCCAGCAGTCAGACAGGGGGCAGAAACACCATATATTTT. The chain is built from TRBV3-1 (or the pseudogene TRBV3-2) and TRBJ1-3; TRBD1 agrees at 10 bases. Germline-derived CDR1 and CDR2 are LGHDT and YNNKEL (reference sequence). V was clipped by 6 bases and J by 5 bases; unmatched bases: 4. The CDR3 loop spans 14 amino acids.

The chain joins TRBV18 to TRBJ1-3; no clear D. The V end lost 3 bases, the J end lost 0 bases, and 9 bases lay between the germline ends. The germline CDR1 and CDR2 sequences are KGHSH and LQKENI. This CDR3 spans 15 amino acids. The CDR3 DNA reads TGTGCCAGCTCACCTAGAGAGGGCTCTGGAAACACCATATATTTT. Translating it yields CASSPREGSGNTIYF.

The J gene is TRBJ2-3, the V gene TRBV25-1; 13 positions agree with TRBD2. Looked up from germline, CDR1 is MGHDK and CDR2 is SYGVNS. CDR3 length: 17 amino acids. V lost 3 bases, J lost 2 bases, and 5 bases stayed unmatched. Written as DNA, the CDR3 is TGTGCCAGCAGTGAGCTTACTAGCGGGAGGGCCACAGATACGCAGTATTTT. Residues: CASSELTSGRATDTQYF.

The chain has TRBV9 and TRBJ1-1, with D maybe TRBD1 (5 bases). CDR3 length equals 14 residues. V was shortened by 3 bases and J by 4 bases, with 13 bases between the two germline ends. CDR1 and CDR2 (germline): SGDLS, YYNGEE. In DNA, the CDR3 is TGTGCCAGCAGCGGTCTGGGGGGAGCCACTGAAGCTTTCTTT. This sequence encodes CASSGLGGATEAFF.

The chain is built from TRBV3-1 (or the pseudogene TRBV3-2) and TRBJ1-4, with 9 bases lining up with TRBD1. The CDR3 spans 15 residues. Germline CDR1 LGHDT, CDR2 YNNKEL (reference sequence). Unmatched junction bases numbered 6, after V lost 6 bases and J lost 4 bases. This CDR3 is CASSLQGAGNEKLFF. Written as DNA, the CDR3 is TGTGCCAGCAGTCTACAGGGGGCAGGTAATGAAAAACTGTTTTTT.

This chain joins TRBV6-2 or TRBV6-3 and TRBJ2-7, with TRBD2 matching over 14 bases. In germline, CDR1 is MNHEY, CDR2 SVGEGT. There are 16 residues in the CDR3. J lost 4 bases, V lost 5 bases, and 7 bases had no gene match. The CDR3 nucleotides are TGTGCCAGCAGTCCCTGGACTAGCGGGAGGATGTACGAGCAGTACTTC. It specifies CASSPWTSGRMYEQYF.

The chain couples TRBV4-3 to TRBJ2-2; 13 bases map to TRBD2. CDR3 length: 17 amino acids. J lost 1 base, V lost 3 bases, and 2 bases had no gene match. Germline loops: CDR1 LGHNA, CDR2 YSLEER. CDR3 in DNA: TGCGCCAGCAGCCACGGACTAGCGGGAGAGAACACCGGGGAGCTGTTTTTT. Translated, it gives CASSHGLAGENTGELFF.

V usage is TRBV6-2 or TRBV6-3 and J usage is TRBJ1-5; 7 nucleotides align to TRBD1. There are 19 residues in the CDR3. With 2 bases clipped from V and 0 bases from J, the junction kept 13 bases outside the gene matches. Germline CDR1 reads MNHEY; CDR2 reads SVGEGT. For the CDR3, the DNA is TGTGCCAGCAGTTACACCTATGACAGGGTGGGGTATAGCAATCAGCCCCAGCATTTT. Residues: CASSYTYDRVGYSNQPQHF.

J is TRBJ2-5 and V is TRBV11-1; tentatively, D is TRBD2 (6 bases). The V end lost 3 bases, the J end lost 2 bases, and 16 bases lay between the germline ends. The CDR3 covers 16 residues. The germline gives CDR1 SGHAT, CDR2 FQDESV (reference sequence). CDR3 region: CASSFASLGRQETQYF. Here the CDR3 DNA reads TGTGCCAGCAGCTTCGCCTCCTTAGGGAGGCAAGAGACCCAGTACTTC.

The gene calls are TRBV6-5 and TRBJ2-2; unclear D gene. The CDR3 is made up of 13 amino acids. The ends were cut back, 0 bases at V and 8 bases at J, with 7 bases in the middle. Germline assignment: CDR1 MNHEY and CDR2 SVGAGI. CDR3 region: CASSYSIQGELFF. CDR3 DNA sequence: TGTGCCAGCAGTTACTCGATTCAGGGGGAGCTGTTTTTT.

The V gene is TRBV28, the J gene TRBJ2-7; 10 bases are shared with TRBD1. V dropped 3 bases and J dropped 5; count of bases not matched to a gene: 7. The CDR3 loop spans 15 amino acids. Per the germline V gene, CDR1 is MDHEN and CDR2 is SYDVKM. CDR3 loop: CASSFTGTGDHEQYF. For the CDR3, the DNA is TGTGCCAGCAGTTTTACCGGGACAGGGGACCACGAGCAGTACTTC.

Notes on this clone: One end of the junction varies from germline; a read error may be responsible. V gene TRBV18 combines with J gene TRBJ1-3, with 11 bases fitting TRBD1. Germline-derived CDR1 and CDR2 are KGHSH and LQKENI. CDR3 length: 16 residues. The CDR3 nucleotides are TGTGCCAGCTCACCCCCCGGGACAGGGGGTGGAGACACCATATATTTT. Translation: CASSPPGTGGGDTIYF.

The chain carries TRBV19 and TRBJ2-1; TRBD2 aligns across 7 bases. CDR1 LNHDA and CDR2 SQIVND come from the germline V gene (reference sequence). The CDR3 is 16 amino acids. J lost 7 bases, V lost 3 bases, and 12 bases had no gene match. DNA for the CDR3: TGTGCCAGTAGTATTTTCGGCGGGAGAATCCCGAATGAGCAGTTCTTC. Translation: CASSIFGGRIPNEQFF. Full variable domain (rest looked up from reference TRBV19 and TRBJ2-1): DGGITQSPKYLFRKEGQNVTLSCEQNLNHDAMYWYRQDPGQGLRLIYYSQIVNDFQKGDIAEGYSVSREKKESFPLTVTSAQKNPTAFYLCASSIFGGRIPNEQFFGPGTRLTVL.

This clone was observed a handful of times. Here the CDR3 reads CASSPGQVPGKTGELFF. The CDR3 coding sequence is TGTGCCAGCAGCCCCGGACAGGTCCCTGGAAAAACCGGGGAGCTGTTTTTT. The rearrangement links TRBV5-8 to TRBJ2-2; the match to TRBD1 covers 7 bases. The germline CDR1 and CDR2 sequences are SGHTS and YDEGEE. This CDR3 has 17 residues. With V trimmed by 4 bases and J by 5 bases, 14 bases remained unmatched.

The genes are TRBV7-6 and TRBJ2-3; 11 bases align to TRBD2. Germline-derived CDR1 and CDR2 are SGHVS and FNYEAQ. The CDR3 is 15 residues long. V gave up 4 bases and J gave up 5 bases; unmatched junction bases: 5. The CDR3, as DNA: TGTGCCAGCAGCTCAACCGGACTAGCGGGAGATACGCAGTATTTT. Its protein product is CASSSTGLAGDTQYF. Full variable domain (missing parts from reference TRBV7-6 and TRBJ2-3): GAGVSQSPRYKVTKRGQDVALRCDPISGHVSLYWYRQALGQGPEFLTYFNYEAQQDKSGLPNDRFSAERPEGSISTLTIQRTEQRDSAMYRCASSSTGLAGDTQYFGPGTRLTVL.

The chain joins TRBV29-1 to TRBJ1-1; no firm D call. The germline V and J ends were trimmed by 2 bases and 0 bases, with 7 bases remaining between them. This CDR3 has 13 residues. Germline loops: CDR1 SQVTM, CDR2 ANQGSEA. The DNA for the CDR3 is TGCAGCGTTGAAACCCAGATGAACACTGAAGCTTTCTTT. Translated, it gives CSVETQMNTEAFF.

The V gene is TRBV27, the J gene TRBJ2-7; TRBD1 matches 8 bases. The V gene's germline CDR1 is MNHEY and CDR2 SMNVEV (reference sequence). The trim removed 6 bases at V and 4 bases at J, leaving 5 bases unmatched. CDR3 length equals 13 residues. As DNA, the CDR3 is TGTGCCAGCAGGGCAGGGGGCACGTACGAGCAGTACTTC. This encodes CASRAGGTYEQYF.

The chain has TRBV6-1 and TRBJ1-6; D unresolved. Germline V lookup: CDR1 MNHNS, CDR2 SASEGT. The CDR3 length is 15 residues. V dropped 3 bases and J dropped 0 bases, with 6 bases sitting between them. The chain's CDR3 is CASSESLSYNSPLHF. Written as DNA, the CDR3 is TGTGCCAGCAGTGAGAGCCTCTCCTATAATTCACCCCTCCACTTT.